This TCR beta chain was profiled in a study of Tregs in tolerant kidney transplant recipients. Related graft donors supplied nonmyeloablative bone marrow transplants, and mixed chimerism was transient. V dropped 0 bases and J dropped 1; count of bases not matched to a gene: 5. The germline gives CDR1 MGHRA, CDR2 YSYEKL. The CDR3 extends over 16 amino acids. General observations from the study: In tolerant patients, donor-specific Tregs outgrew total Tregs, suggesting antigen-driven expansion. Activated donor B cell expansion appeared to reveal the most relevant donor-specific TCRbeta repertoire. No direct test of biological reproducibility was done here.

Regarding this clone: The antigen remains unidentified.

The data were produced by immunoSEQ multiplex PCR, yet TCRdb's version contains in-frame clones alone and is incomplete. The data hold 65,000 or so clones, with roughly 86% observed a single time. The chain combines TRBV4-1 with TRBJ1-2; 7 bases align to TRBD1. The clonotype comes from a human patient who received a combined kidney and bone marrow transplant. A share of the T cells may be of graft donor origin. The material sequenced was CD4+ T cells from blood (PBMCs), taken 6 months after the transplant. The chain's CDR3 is CASSQDGDSDNYGYTF. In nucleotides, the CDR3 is TGCGCCAGCAGCCAAGATGGGGACAGCGATAACTATGGCTACACCTTC.